This T cell receptor beta chain comes out of a study of metastatic and nonmetastatic thyroid tumors. V gave up 6 bases and J gave up 4 bases, with 6 bases separating them. This CDR3 has 11 amino acids. The germline V gene encodes CDR1 SEHNR and CDR2 FQNEAQ (reference sequence). Each patient came to thyroid surgery without any prior treatment (of any kind). With MiXCR, TCRdb reprocessed the PCR reads. Of about 38,000 clones listed, about 24% are singletons. The sequenced sample was blood. This TCR derives from a female donor with papillary thyroid cancer or a benign thyroid nodule (not recorded which). Some clones in this sample may be carry-over from other donors' samples. The rearrangement joins TRBV7-9 to TRBJ1-1, with D unresolved. The CDR3 loop reads CASREGTEAFF. In nucleotides, the CDR3 is TGTGCCAGCAGGGAGGGCACTGAAGCTTTCTTT.